This TCR beta chain was obtained from a study of CD8 T cells in ankylosing spondylitis. General study results and limits: Made up of eight highly homologous variants, a TCR beta motif appeared characteristic of ankylosing spondylitis blood.

This clonotype came up many times. Its specificity is not known. The V gene's germline CDR1 is SGDLS and CDR2 YYNGEE. The CDR3 consists of 16 residues. V dropped 4 bases and J dropped 3 bases, with 20 bases sitting between them. Preparation of TCR beta libraries was done by quantitative 5'-RACE with molecular barcodes. TCRdb analysed the 5' RACE reads with MiXCR anew, one entry per CDR3 protein. This repertoire shows 180,000 or so distinct CDR3 sequences, around a tenth found once; its top ten account for approximately 32%. Source material: blood, either unsorted or a sorted T cell fraction (not recorded which). This sequence originates from a male donor with ankylosing spondylitis or in good health (not recorded which). The V and J genes are TRBV9 and TRBJ2-7, with D unresolved. This chain's CDR3 is CASSPRSNQAGYEQYF. The CDR3, as DNA: TGTGCCAGCAGCCCGAGGAGTAATCAGGCTGGCTACGAGCAGTACTTC. Supplemented by reference TRBV9 and TRBJ2-7, the full variable domain reads DSGVTQTPKHLITATGQRVTLRCSPRSGDLSVYWYQQSLDQGLQFLIQYYNGEERAKGNILERFSAQQFPDLHSELNLSSLELGDSALYFCASSPRSNQAGYEQYFGPGTRLTVT.